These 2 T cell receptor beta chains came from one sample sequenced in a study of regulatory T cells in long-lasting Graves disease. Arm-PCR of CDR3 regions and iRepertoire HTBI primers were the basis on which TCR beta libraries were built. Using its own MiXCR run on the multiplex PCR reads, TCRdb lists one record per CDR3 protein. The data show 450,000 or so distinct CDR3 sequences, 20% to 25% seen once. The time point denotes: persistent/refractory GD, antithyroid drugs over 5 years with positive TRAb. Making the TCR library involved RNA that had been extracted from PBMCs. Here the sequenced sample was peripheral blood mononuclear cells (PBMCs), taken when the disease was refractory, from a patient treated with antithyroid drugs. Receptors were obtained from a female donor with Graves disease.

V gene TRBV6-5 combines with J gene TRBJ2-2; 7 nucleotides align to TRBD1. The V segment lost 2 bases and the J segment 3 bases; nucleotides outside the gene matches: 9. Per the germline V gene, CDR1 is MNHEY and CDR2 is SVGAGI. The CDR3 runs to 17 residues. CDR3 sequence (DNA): TGTGCCAGCAGTTACCCCAGTAAGGGGGCCGACACCGGGGAGCTGTTTTTT. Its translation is CASSYPSKGADTGELFF.

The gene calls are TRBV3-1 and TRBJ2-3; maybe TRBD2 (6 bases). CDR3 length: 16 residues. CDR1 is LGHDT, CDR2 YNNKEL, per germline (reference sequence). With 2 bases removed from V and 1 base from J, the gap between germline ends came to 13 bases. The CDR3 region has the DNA TGTGCCAGCAGCCAAAATCTGGCTAGCGGCACAGATACGCAGTATTTT. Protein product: CASSQNLASGTDTQYF.